This T cell receptor (beta chain) originates from a study of PD-L1 blockade in urothelial cancer. Into every PCR, synthetic TCR analog templates were spiked. The assay was immunoSEQ multiplex PCR, and TCRdb's table has in-frame clones only and misses some. The sample has around 63,000 clones; roughly four fifths are singletons. As to time point: pretreatment peripheral blood. Enrolled patients showed locally advanced or metastatic urothelial carcinoma. Patients yielded 1 to 8 samples each, pretreatment and on-treatment. Deletions cut 0 bases from V and 3 bases from J, with 12 bases between. The CDR3 spans 15 residues. The germline CDR1 and CDR2 sequences are SGHKS and YYEKEE (reference sequence).

The sample consisted of PBMCs, taken around atezolizumab (anti-PD-L1) treatment. V gene TRBV5-5 combines with J gene TRBJ1-1, with D uncertain. This receptor was taken from an older man with urothelial cancer. DNA for the CDR3: TGTGCCAGCAGCTTGGAGGAACAGAGGGACACTGAAGCTTTCTTT. Translating it yields CASSLEEQRDTEAFF.